The 8 T cell receptor beta chains in this list originate from one sample, sequenced in a study of T cells in Graves' hyperthyroidism and ophthalmopathy (dated by TCRdb to the late 2010s). Libraries were constructed by multiplex PCR. The instrument given in TCRdb is Illumina HiSeq 2000. Amplification of TCR beta CDR3 regions was carried out from RNA transcripts. The first round of RT-PCR for the TCR CDR3 was performed with the HTBI primer set and the Qiagen OneStep RT-PCR kit. TCRdb trimmed the raw reads at Q25, called clones with MiXCR and kept productive beta chains. A single entry per CDR3 protein holds the most common genes and DNA from its merged rows. Across this sample there are fewer than 350,000 distinct CDR3 sequences, with roughly 13% seen only once. Jointly, the top ten make up roughly 8% of the sample. The sample was blood. The receptors derive from a woman under 40 with Graves' hyperthyroidism that later progressed to Graves' ophthalmopathy.

As to this clonotype: This may be a read error, as it is one base from a much larger clone. V usage is TRBV28 and J usage is TRBJ2-7, with TRBD1 matching over 9 bases. This CDR3 comprises 15 residues. Germline V lookup: CDR1 MDHEN, CDR2 SYDVKM. V lost 4 bases to trimming and J lost 7 bases; unmatched junction nucleotides: 11. The CDR3 region is CASSSPGQGAGEQYF. Here the CDR3 DNA reads TGTGCCAGCAGTTCCCCGGGACAGGGAGCGGGTGAGCAGTACTTC.

A word on this clonotype: This may arise from a read error, as a much more abundant clone is one base away. V gene TRBV30 combines with J gene TRBJ2-1, with 8 bases fitting TRBD2. The ends lost 6 bases at V and 8 bases at J; junction bases unmatched: 9. The germline V gene has CDR1 GTSNPN and CDR2 SVGIG (reference sequence). The CDR3 runs 13 residues. Written as DNA, the CDR3 is TGTGCCTGTTATCCCGGGGGGGGAGATGAGCAGTTCTTC. Amino acid sequence: CACYPGGGDEQFF. Using reference TRBV30 and TRBJ2-1 for the parts outside the CDR3, the full variable domain is SQTIHQWPATLVQPVGSPLSLECTVEGTSNPNLYWYRQAAGRGLQLLFYSVGIGQISSEVPQNLSASRPQDRQFILSSKKLLLSDSGFYLCACYPGGGDEQFFGPGTRLTVL.

This clonotype occurred many times. The chain has TRBV10-3 and TRBJ2-3; D is possibly TRBD2 (6 bases). Trimming took 6 bases from V and 0 from J, leaving 10 bases between them. CDR3 size: 14 residues. In germline, CDR1 is ENHRY, CDR2 SYGVKD. The CDR3 region has the DNA TGTGCCATCAGGGACTACCCGAGCACAGATACGCAGTATTTT. As protein: CAIRDYPSTDTQYF.

The CDR3 is CASSVRSRGRAEKLFF. The CDR3, as DNA: TGTGCCAGCAGTGTACGATCCAGGGGGCGGGCTGAAAAACTGTTTTTT. This chain joins TRBV28 and TRBJ1-4; TRBD1 matches 8 bases. Germline V gene sequence: CDR1 MDHEN, CDR2 SYDVKM. The CDR3 is made up of 16 amino acids. With 5 bases clipped from V and 7 bases from J, the junction kept 12 bases outside the gene matches.

This clonotype was counted many times. The chain combines TRBV30 with TRBJ2-2, with TRBD1 identical over 9 bases. Germline V gives CDR1 GTSNPN, CDR2 SVGIG (reference sequence). This CDR3 spans 13 amino acids. V gave up 6 bases and J gave up 6 bases; unmatched junction bases: 5. DNA for the CDR3: TGTGCCTGCGAGGACAGGGGTTCCGGGGAGCTGTTTTTT. Its translation: CACEDRGSGELFF.

V and J are TRBV25-1 and TRBJ2-3; 7 positions match TRBD2. V gave up 1 base and J gave up 2 bases; unmatched junction bases: 12. This CDR3 is built from 18 residues. Germline CDR1 MGHDK, CDR2 SYGVNS. The CDR3 protein is CASSEFPGGGGNTDTQYF. CDR3 bases: TGTGCCAGCAGTGAATTCCCCGGCGGGGGAGGAAACACAGATACGCAGTATTTT.

This clonotype was counted ten times or more. The V call is TRBV27, the J call TRBJ2-7; TRBD2 matches 7 bases. V was clipped by 2 bases and J by 7 bases; unmatched bases: 8. There are 14 residues in the CDR3. Germline V lookup: CDR1 MNHEY, CDR2 SMNVEV (reference sequence). As DNA, the CDR3 is TGTGCCAGCAGTTTAGGAGGGAGGGCCCGGGAGCAGTACTTC. It encodes CASSLGGRAREQYF.

In regard to this clonotype: With a much larger clone just one base away, this may be a read error. The chain couples TRBV7-2 to TRBJ2-3; D is unresolved. Germline V lookup: CDR1 SGHTA, CDR2 FQGNSA. The CDR3 is 13 residues long. The V end lost 4 bases, the J end lost 0 bases, and 5 bases lay between the germline ends. The CDR3 here is CASSSCSTDTQYF. CDR3 DNA: TGTGCCAGCAGCTCCTGCAGCACAGATACGCAGTATTTT.